A single T cell receptor (beta chain) is shown here with its context. What it binds is unknown. The entry originates in a study of identifying expanded T cells in peripheral blood. V lost 2 bases to trimming and J lost 4 bases; unmatched junction nucleotides: 12. CDR3 size: 17 residues. The germline V gene has CDR1 LGHNA and CDR2 YSLEER. Assay used: immunoSEQ multiplex PCR; TCRdb lists only in-frame clones, some missing. The sample lists approximately 90,000 clones, about 88% seen once, with 3.9% in the top ten. Collection occurred without any documented infections or immune events in donors. The study's findings and limits: Differentially abundant clones: around 1.2 between replicates, around 16 at around 2 weeks, 19 to 20 at four. Across healthy donors, higher total template counts meant significantly greater approximately two-week count variance.

Sequenced material: blood. This receptor was obtained from a person aged 18 to 75 in good health. The chain uses TRBV4-3 and TRBJ1-2, with 8 bases identical to TRBD1. The DNA of the CDR3 is TGCGCCAGCAGCCAAACCGGGACAGGAGCCTTGGGCTATGGCTACACCTTC. Its translation: CASSQTGTGALGYGYTF.